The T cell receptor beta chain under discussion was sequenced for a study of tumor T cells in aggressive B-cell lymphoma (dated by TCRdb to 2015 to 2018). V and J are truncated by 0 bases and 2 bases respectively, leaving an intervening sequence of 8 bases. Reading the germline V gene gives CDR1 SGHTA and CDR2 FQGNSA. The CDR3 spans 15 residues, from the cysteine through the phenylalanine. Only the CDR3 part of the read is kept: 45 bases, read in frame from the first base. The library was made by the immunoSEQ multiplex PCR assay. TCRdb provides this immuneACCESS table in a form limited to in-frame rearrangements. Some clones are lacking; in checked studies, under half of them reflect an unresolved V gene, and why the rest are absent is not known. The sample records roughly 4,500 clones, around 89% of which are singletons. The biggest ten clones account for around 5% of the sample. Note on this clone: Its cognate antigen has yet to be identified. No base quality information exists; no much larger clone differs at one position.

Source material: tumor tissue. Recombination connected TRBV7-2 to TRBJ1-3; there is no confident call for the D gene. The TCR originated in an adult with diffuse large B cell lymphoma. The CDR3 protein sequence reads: CASSLARLAGNTIYF. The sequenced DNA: TGTGCCAGCAGCTTAGCCCGGCTAGCTGGAAACACCATATATTTT.